The entry that follows covers one TCR beta chain sequence. The antigen is unknown. Generated by immunoSEQ multiplex PCR, the TCRdb table keeps only in-frame clones and is missing some. Among about 25,000 clones listed, about 86% were seen once. This record comes from a study of OX40 agonist ivuxolimab in advanced cancers. Notes on the study in general: Partial responders receiving 0.1-3.0 mg/kg showed among the lowest clonal expansion.

The CDR3 runs 12 residues. Germline CDR1 reads MNHEY; CDR2 reads SMNVEV (reference sequence). V was shortened by 3 bases and J by 4 bases, with 3 bases between the two germline ends. The receptor was isolated from an adult with an advanced solid tumor such as melanoma, head and neck, liver or kidney cancer. J is TRBJ2-2 and V is TRBV27; D unclear. Here the sequenced sample was CD4+ or CD8+ T cells sorted from blood, taken in a trial of the OX40 agonist ivuxolimab. For the CDR3, the DNA is TGTGCCAGCAGTTTTGGCACCGGGGAGCTGTTTTTT. Translated, it gives CASSFGTGELFF.